This passage covers 8 T cell receptor beta chains from one sample sequenced in a study of T cells in Graves' hyperthyroidism and ophthalmopathy. Researchers took RNA transcripts and amplified the TCR beta CDR3 regions from them. A set of HTBI primers served as the primers for a first-round RT-PCR of the TCR CDR3. TCRdb passed the multiplex PCR reads through MiXCR, listing each CDR3 protein once. Of more than 55,000 distinct CDR3 sequences in the sample, approximately 50% were seen once. The sequencing input was blood. The source is a woman aged 55-75 years with Graves' ophthalmopathy.

This sequence joins TRBV4-2 and TRBJ2-1, with 7 bases identical to TRBD2. V shed 0 bases, J shed 12 bases, and the junction held 11 bases outside the gene matches. The CDR3 totals 15 residues. Germline V lookup: CDR1 LGHNA, CDR2 YNFKEQ. CDR3 nucleotides: TGTGCCAGCAGCCAAGAGGGGCCGGGAGGAACGTTGCAGTTCTTC. It specifies CASSQEGPGGTLQFF.

This clonotype has a count of ten or more. CDR3 region: CASSYYVGNTEAFF. For the CDR3, the DNA is TGTGCCAGCAGTTACTACGTAGGGAACACTGAAGCTTTCTTT. The rearrangement uses TRBV6-2 or TRBV6-3 and TRBJ1-1, with D uncertain. CDR1 MNHEY and CDR2 SVGEGT come from the germline V gene. The CDR3 contains 14 residues. V lost 1 base and J 1 base, leaving 7 bases between the germline ends.

The chain employs TRBV29-1 and TRBJ1-2; 7 bases map to TRBD1. This CDR3 is built from 15 residues. V lost 6 bases and J lost 3; bases outside the gene matches: 13. The germline CDR1 and CDR2 sequences are SQVTM and ANQGSEA. CDR3 DNA: TGCAGCGTCGAAAATCCGACAGGGCGGGACTATGGCTACACCTTC. This codes for CSVENPTGRDYGYTF.

This clonotype appeared a few times. The CDR3 DNA is TGCAGCGTTAGGACAGGGGGCGCTTTGAGGGAAAAACTGTTTTTT. Residues: CSVRTGGALREKLFF. The chain joins TRBV29-1 to TRBJ1-4; 11 bases agree with TRBD1. Germline V gene data show CDR1 as SQVTM and CDR2 as ANQGSEA. The CDR3 loop spans 15 amino acids. The V segment lost 5 bases and the J segment 8 bases; nucleotides outside the gene matches: 10. The complete variable domain, with remaining parts taken from reference TRBV29-1 and TRBJ1-4, reads SAVISQKPSRDICQRGTSLTIQCQVDSQVTMMFWYRQQPGQSLTLIATANQGSEATYESGFVIDKFPISRPNLTFSTLTVSNMSPEDSSIYLCSVRTGGALREKLFFGSGTQLSVL.

Regarding this clonotype: The CDR3 ends on some other residue instead of the conserved phenylalanine or tryptophan, so this is likely a read error. The DNA is omitted, as the CDR3 cannot be located on it reliably, and the CDR3 follows TCRdb's listing. The chain combines TRBV12-5 with TRBJ2-7; the D call TRBD1 from the table was never checked on the DNA. The CDR3 adds up to 11 amino acids, both ends counted. Per germline, CDR1 LGHNT and CDR2 FRNRAP. CDR3 amino acids: CAGSSGPLRVS.

This clonotype was recorded at least ten times. The rearrangement joins TRBV20-1 to TRBJ2-6, with D uncertain. Trimming took off 1 base at V and 0 bases at J, with 4 bases between the two ends. The CDR3 is 14 residues long. Germline CDR1 DFQATT, CDR2 SNEGSKA (reference sequence). For the CDR3, the DNA is TGCAGTGCTAGAGTGAGCTCTGGGGCCAACGTCCTGACTTTC. This gives the protein CSARVSSGANVLTF.

In the case of this clonotype: It may be a read error: a sequence one base away is much more abundant. The missing conserved phenylalanine or tryptophan at the end of this CDR3 makes a read error likely. The chain recombines TRBV28 with TRBJ1-1; D might be TRBD1 (6 bases). The CDR3 contains 13 residues. V dropped 6 bases and J dropped 4 bases, with 12 bases sitting between them. Looked up from germline, CDR1 is MDHEN and CDR2 is SYDVKM. The CDR3 loop is CASRRTGRTEAFL. CDR3 bases: TGTGCCAGCAGACGAACAGGGCGCACTGAAGCTTTCCTT.

This clonotype was detected many times. This may stem from a read error, because a much larger clone lies one nucleotide away. V usage is TRBV6-4 and J usage is TRBJ2-3; 9 nucleotides line up with TRBD2. CDR3 size: 16 residues. CDR1 is MRHNA, CDR2 SNTAGT, per germline. The CDR3 bases are TGTGCCGGCAGTGACTCGTCTAGCGGGATGACTAATACGCAGTATTTT. This encodes CAGSDSSSGMTNTQYF.